This TCR beta chain was found in a study of blood T cells in healthy people across ages. Sample-barcoded 5' priming and a J-beta primer mix drove a second PCR of roughly 6 to 12 cycles. TCRdb reanalysed the 5' RACE reads using MiXCR and keeps one entry per CDR3 protein. The sample lists roughly 1,000,000 distinct CDR3 sequences, roughly a quarter occurring once. In its sample, this clonotype was seen a few times. V gave up 5 bases and J gave up 3 bases, with 20 bases separating them. This CDR3 spans 16 amino acids. Germline-derived CDR1 and CDR2 are SGHAT and FQNNGV. The same data also went into a second study, on T cells of mothers and their children.

The receptor was isolated from a girl aged 2 to 9 in good health. This rearrangement joins TRBV11-2 to TRBJ2-7, with D unclear. The sample consisted of blood. The CDR3: CASSDALRPNFYEQYF. The CDR3 DNA sequence: TGTGCCAGCAGCGACGCTTTGCGCCCGAACTTCTACGAGCAGTACTTC.